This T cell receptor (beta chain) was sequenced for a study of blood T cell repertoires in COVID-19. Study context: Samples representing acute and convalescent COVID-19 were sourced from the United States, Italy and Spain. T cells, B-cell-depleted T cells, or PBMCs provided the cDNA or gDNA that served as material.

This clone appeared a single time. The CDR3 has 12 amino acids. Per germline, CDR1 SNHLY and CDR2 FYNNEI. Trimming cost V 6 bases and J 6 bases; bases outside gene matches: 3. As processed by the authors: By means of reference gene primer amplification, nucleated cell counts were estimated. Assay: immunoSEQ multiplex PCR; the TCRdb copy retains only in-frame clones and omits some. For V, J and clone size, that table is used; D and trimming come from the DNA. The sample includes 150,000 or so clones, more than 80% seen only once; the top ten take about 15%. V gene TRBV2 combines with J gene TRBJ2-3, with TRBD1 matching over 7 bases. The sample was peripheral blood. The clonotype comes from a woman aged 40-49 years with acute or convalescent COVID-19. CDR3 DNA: TGTGCCAGCAGCCGGGACAGCGATACGCAGTATTTT. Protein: CASSRDSDTQYF. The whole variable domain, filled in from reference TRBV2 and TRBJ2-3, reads EPEVTQTPSHQVTQMGQEVILRCVPISNHLYFYWYRQILGQKVEFLVSFYNNEISEKSEIFDDQFSVERPDGSNFTLKIRSTKLEDSAMYFCASSRDSDTQYFGPGTRLTVL.